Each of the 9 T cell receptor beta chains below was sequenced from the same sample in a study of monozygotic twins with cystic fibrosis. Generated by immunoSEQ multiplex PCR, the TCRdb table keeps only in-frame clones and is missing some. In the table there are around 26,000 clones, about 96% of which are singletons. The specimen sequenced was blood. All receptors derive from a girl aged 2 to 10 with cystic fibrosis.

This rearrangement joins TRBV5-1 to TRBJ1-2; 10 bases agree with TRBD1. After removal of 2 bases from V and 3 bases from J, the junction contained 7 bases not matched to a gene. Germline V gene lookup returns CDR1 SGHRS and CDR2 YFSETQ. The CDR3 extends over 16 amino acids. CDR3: CASSFIGTGDDYGYTF. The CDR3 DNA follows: TGCGCCAGCAGCTTTATAGGGACAGGGGACGACTATGGCTACACCTTC.

The CDR3 is CASSFQGSYNEQFF. DNA for the CDR3: TGTGCCAGCAGTTTCCAGGGAAGCTACAATGAGCAGTTCTTC. The chain combines TRBV28 with TRBJ2-1; D perhaps matches TRBD1 (5 bases). Trimming left V 3 bases short and J 3 bases short, with 9 bases between. Germline V gene lookup returns CDR1 MDHEN and CDR2 SYDVKM. The length of the CDR3 is 14 residues.

The CDR3 DNA reads TGTGCCAGCAGCTCATGGGATGAGCAGTTCTTC. It is translated as CASSSWDEQFF. The chain uses TRBV27 and TRBJ2-1, with unresolved D. This CDR3 region has 11 residues. Looked up from germline, CDR1 is MNHEY and CDR2 is SMNVEV (reference sequence). V was trimmed by 6 bases and J by 8 bases, leaving 8 bases between them.

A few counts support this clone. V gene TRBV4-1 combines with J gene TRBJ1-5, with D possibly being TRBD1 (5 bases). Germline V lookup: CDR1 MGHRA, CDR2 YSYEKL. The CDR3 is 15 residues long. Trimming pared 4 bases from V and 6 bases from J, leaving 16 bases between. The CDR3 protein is CASSPEGSLLQPQHF. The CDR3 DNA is TGCGCCAGCAGCCCCGAGGGGAGCTTACTTCAGCCCCAGCATTTT.

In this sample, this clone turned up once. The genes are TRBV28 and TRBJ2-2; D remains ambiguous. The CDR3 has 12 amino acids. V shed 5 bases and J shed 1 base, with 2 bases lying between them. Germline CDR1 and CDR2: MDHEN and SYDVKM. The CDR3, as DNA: TGTGCCAGCAGTCAGAACACCGGGGAGCTGTTTTTT. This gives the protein CASSQNTGELFF.

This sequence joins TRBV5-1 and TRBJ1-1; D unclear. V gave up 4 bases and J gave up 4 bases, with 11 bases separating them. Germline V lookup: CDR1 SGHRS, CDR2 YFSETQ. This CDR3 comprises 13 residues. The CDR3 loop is CASSPSLITEAFF. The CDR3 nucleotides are TGCGCCAGCAGCCCATCTTTAATCACTGAAGCTTTCTTT.

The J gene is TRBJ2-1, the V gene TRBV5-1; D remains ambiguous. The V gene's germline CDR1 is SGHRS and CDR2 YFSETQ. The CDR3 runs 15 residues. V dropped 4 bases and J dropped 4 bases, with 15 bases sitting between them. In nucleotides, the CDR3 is TGCGCCAGCAGCCTGGGCGGCCCGACTTACAATGAGCAGTTCTTC. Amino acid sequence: CASSLGGPTYNEQFF.

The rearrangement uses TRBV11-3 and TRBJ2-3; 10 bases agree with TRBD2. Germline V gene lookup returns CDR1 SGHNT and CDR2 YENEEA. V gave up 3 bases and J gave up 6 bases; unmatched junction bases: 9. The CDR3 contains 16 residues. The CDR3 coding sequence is TGTGCCAGCAGCTTTCGCCTAGCGGGAGCAGGGGATACGCAGTATTTT. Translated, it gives CASSFRLAGAGDTQYF. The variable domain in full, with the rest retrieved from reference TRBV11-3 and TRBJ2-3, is EAGVVQSPRYKIIEKKQPVAFWCNPISGHNTLYWYLQNLGQGPELLIRYENEEAVDDSQLPKDRFSAERLKGVDSTLKIQPAELGDSAVYLCASSFRLAGAGDTQYFGPGTRLTVL.

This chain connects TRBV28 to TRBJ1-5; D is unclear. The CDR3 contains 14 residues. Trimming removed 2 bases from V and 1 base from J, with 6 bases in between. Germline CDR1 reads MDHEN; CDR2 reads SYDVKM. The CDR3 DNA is TGTGCCAGCAGTTTAAGAGGGAGCAATCAGCCCCAGCATTTT. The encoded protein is CASSLRGSNQPQHF. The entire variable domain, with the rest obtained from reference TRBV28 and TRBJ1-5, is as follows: DVKVTQSSRYLVKRTGEKVFLECVQDMDHENMFWYRQDPGLGLRLIYFSYDVKMKEKGDIPEGYSVSREKKERFSLILESASTNQTSMYLCASSLRGSNQPQHFGDGTRLSIL.